Following are 21 T cell receptor beta chains from one sample sequenced in a study of T cell responses to AZD1222 COVID-19 vaccine. Profiling relied on immunoSEQ multiplex PCR, and the TCRdb table lists in-frame clones only, not all of them. The sample yields around 84,000 clones, about 85% seen once. The sequences come from peripheral blood, collected on day 0 of AZD1222 vaccination. The source of these receptors is an adult in good health.

The chain joins TRBV19 to TRBJ2-3, with TRBD2 identical over 9 bases. J gave up 3 bases and V 3 bases, and 4 bases lay outside the gene matches. CDR1 LNHDA and CDR2 SQIVND come from the germline V gene (reference sequence). There are 15 residues in the CDR3. CDR3 sequence: CASSISSGDTDTQYF. The CDR3 DNA sequence: TGTGCCAGTAGTATTTCTAGCGGGGATACAGATACGCAGTATTTT.

V is TRBV19 and J is TRBJ2-1, with TRBD2 identical over 7 bases. V was clipped by 7 bases and J by 4 bases; unmatched bases: 10. Per germline, CDR1 LNHDA and CDR2 SQIVND (reference sequence). The CDR3 is made up of 15 amino acids. In nucleotides, the CDR3 is TGTGCCAGTACAACGGTGGCTAGCGGTTACAATGAGCAGTTCTTC. The encoded protein is CASTTVASGYNEQFF.

The CDR3 DNA follows: TGTGCCTGGGAAAGCTTCGGGACAGGGTTTGAAAAACTGTTTTTT. This encodes CAWESFGTGFEKLFF. The rearrangement joins TRBV30 to TRBJ1-4; TRBD1 matches at 9 bases. The V segment lost 5 bases and the J segment 7 bases; nucleotides outside the gene matches: 11. Per the germline V gene, CDR1 is GTSNPN and CDR2 is SVGIG (reference sequence). This CDR3 region has 15 residues.

This clone showed up just once. This chain connects TRBV2 to TRBJ1-6; D remains unclear. The CDR3 is made up of 13 amino acids. CDR1 and CDR2 (germline): SNHLY, FYNNEI. Trimming took 8 bases from V and 8 from J, leaving 13 bases between them. CDR3 sequence reads: CASCKERDSPLHF. Here the CDR3 DNA reads TGTGCCAGCTGTAAGGAGCGAGATTCACCCCTCCACTTT.

The gene calls are TRBV9 and TRBJ2-7; 7 bases align to TRBD2. This CDR3 spans 14 amino acids. V lost 3 bases, J lost 2 bases, and 5 bases stayed unmatched. CDR1 and CDR2 from the germline V gene are SGDLS and YYNGEE. CDR3 protein: CASSGGGLAYEQYF. The CDR3 coding sequence is TGTGCCAGCAGCGGGGGGGGACTCGCCTACGAGCAGTACTTC.

This clone was recorded only once. The chain joins TRBV10-1 to TRBJ2-1; TRBD2 agrees at 9 bases. Germline V gene lookup returns CDR1 WNHNN and CDR2 SYGVQD (reference sequence). After removal of 4 bases from V and 10 bases from J, the junction contained 5 bases not matched to a gene. There are 13 residues in the CDR3. In nucleotides, the CDR3 is TGCGCCAGCAGTGCGTCGCGGGAGGGAGAGCAGTTCTTC. This sequence encodes CASSASREGEQFF.

The chain recombines TRBV28 with TRBJ1-6; D perhaps matches TRBD1 (6 bases). The germline V and J ends were trimmed by 6 bases and 10 bases, with 19 bases remaining between them. Germline values: CDR1 MDHEN, CDR2 SYDVKM. CDR3 length: 15 residues. This CDR3 reads CASSPGGGPGSPLHF. The DNA of the CDR3 is TGTGCCAGCAGCCCGGGGGGGGGCCCCGGGTCACCCCTCCACTTT.

The genes are TRBV18 and TRBJ1-2; D is undetermined. V dropped 3 bases and J dropped 8 bases, with 13 bases sitting between them. There are 13 residues in the CDR3. CDR1 and CDR2 (germline): KGHSH, LQKENI. CDR3 DNA: TGTGCCAGCTCACCGGCCCTGAAGGACGGCTACACCTTC. It yields the protein CASSPALKDGYTF. The whole variable domain, remainder taken from reference TRBV18 and TRBJ1-2, is NAGVMQNPRHLVRRRGQEARLRCSPMKGHSHVYWYRQLPEEGLKFMVYLQKENIIDESGMPKERFSAEFPKEGPSILRIQQVVRGDSAAYFCASSPALKDGYTFGSGTRLTVV.

CDR3 sequence: CSVGGGTFPNEKLFF. The CDR3 DNA follows: TGCAGCGTTGGTGGCGGGACTTTTCCTAATGAAAAACTGTTTTTT. The J gene is TRBJ1-4, the V gene TRBV29-1; D is possibly TRBD1 (5 bases). The CDR3 has 15 residues. Trimming pared 4 bases from V and 3 bases from J, leaving 15 bases between. Germline lookup yields CDR1 SQVTM and CDR2 ANQGSEA.

The V call is TRBV5-6, the J call TRBJ1-1; D remains unclear. The CDR3 runs to 14 residues. Germline CDR1 and CDR2: SGHDT and YYEEEE. V shed 0 bases and J shed 1 base, with 7 bases lying between them. In DNA form, the CDR3 reads TGTGCCAGCAGCTTGGGCAGCACGAACACTGAAGCTTTCTTT. As protein: CASSLGSTNTEAFF.

V is TRBV7-9 and J is TRBJ1-2; 8 positions agree with TRBD1. The CDR3 contains 14 residues. The junction had 4 bases not matched to a gene; V was cut back by 3 bases and J by 4 bases. CDR1 is SEHNR, CDR2 FQNEAQ, per germline (reference sequence). The CDR3 DNA follows: TGTGCCAGCAGCTTGGGACAGGCGCCCTATGGCTACACCTTC. Translating gives CASSLGQAPYGYTF.

V is TRBV25-1 and J is TRBJ2-7; either TRBD1 or TRBD2 may fit D (5 bases each). V lost 5 bases to trimming and J lost 1 base, with 15 bases between them. CDR1 and CDR2 from the germline V gene are MGHDK and SYGVNS. The CDR3 is 15 residues long. The CDR3 here is CASSPWGTSSYEQYF. The CDR3 DNA is TGTGCCAGCAGTCCATGGGGGACGAGTTCCTACGAGCAGTACTTC.

In this sample, this clone turned up once. The V call is TRBV19, the J call TRBJ2-5, with D possibly TRBD2 on 5 matching bases. V gave up 3 bases and J gave up 4 bases, with 12 bases separating them. The CDR3 contains 14 residues. Germline lookup yields CDR1 LNHDA and CDR2 SQIVND (reference sequence). The CDR3 region is CASSMRVLGETQYF. CDR3 bases: TGTGCCAGTAGTATGAGGGTTCTGGGAGAGACCCAGTACTTC.

The chain has TRBV14 and TRBJ2-5; unclear D gene. CDR1 and CDR2 from the germline V gene are SGHDN and FVKESK. With 0 bases removed from V and 1 base from J, the gap between germline ends came to 9 bases. The CDR3 is 15 residues long. CDR3 region: CASSQDFSIQETQYF. CDR3 nucleotides: TGTGCCAGCAGCCAAGATTTCTCAATCCAAGAGACCCAGTACTTC.

Comment on this clone: Sequence at one end of the junction differs from germline and may be a read error. The J gene is TRBJ2-1, the V gene TRBV14, with D uncertain. The CDR3 extends over 11 amino acids. CDR1 is SGHDN, CDR2 FVKESK, per germline. The CDR3 nucleotides are TGTGCCAGCAGCCGATACATTGAGCAGTTCTTC. Translating it yields CASSRYIEQFF.

The J gene is TRBJ1-1, the V gene TRBV6-1; D call uncertain. Germline V gives CDR1 MNHNS, CDR2 SASEGT. CDR3 length: 13 amino acids. Trimming pared 3 bases from V and 2 bases from J, leaving 7 bases between. The CDR3 sequence is CASSDIRNTEAFF. The CDR3 nucleotides are TGTGCCAGCAGTGATATCAGAAACACTGAAGCTTTCTTT.

The V call is TRBV6-5, the J call TRBJ1-3, with D possibly TRBD1 on 6 matching bases. Looked up from germline, CDR1 is MNHEY and CDR2 is SVGAGI. V lost 2 bases and J 0 bases, leaving 8 bases between the germline ends. CDR3 size: 15 residues. CDR3 sequence (DNA): TGTGCCAGCAGTTACGCGGGGGCCTCTGGAAACACCATATATTTT. Its translation: CASSYAGASGNTIYF.

This clone appeared once. The rearrangement links TRBV2 to TRBJ2-7; D may be TRBD1 or TRBD2 (5 bases each). The CDR3 runs 12 residues. Germline V gene sequence: CDR1 SNHLY, CDR2 FYNNEI. V lost 6 bases and J lost 5, with 11 bases in between. The CDR3 loop is CASRRGTHEQYF. The CDR3 DNA follows: TGTGCCAGCAGAAGAGGGACCCACGAGCAGTACTTC.

V usage is TRBV2 and J usage is TRBJ1-5; 7 bases line up with TRBD1. Germline V gene sequence: CDR1 SNHLY, CDR2 FYNNEI. The CDR3 runs 14 residues. J was trimmed by 6 bases and V by 4 bases; bases with no gene match: 6. The CDR3 bases are TGTGCCAGCAGTGGCCTACAGGGGATTCAGCCCCAGCATTTT. Its protein product is CASSGLQGIQPQHF. Drawing the rest from reference TRBV2 and TRBJ1-5, the complete variable domain is EPEVTQTPSHQVTQMGQEVILRCVPISNHLYFYWYRQILGQKVEFLVSFYNNEISEKSEIFDDQFSVERPDGSNFTLKIRSTKLEDSAMYFCASSGLQGIQPQHFGDGTRLSIL.

The CDR3 reads CASSTPQGQGHRGAVF. The CDR3 nucleotides are TGTGCCAGCAGCACGCCTCAGGGACAGGGGCACCGGGGAGCTGTTTTT. The chain couples TRBV21-1 to TRBJ2-2; TRBD1, the table's D call, lacks a check against the DNA. TRBV21-1 is reported as a pseudogene. CDR3 length: 16 amino acids.

V is TRBV6-5 and J is TRBJ2-2; TRBD2 matches 7 bases. With 10 bases clipped from V and 4 bases from J, the junction kept 9 bases outside the gene matches. The CDR3 has 14 amino acids. CDR1 is MNHEY and CDR2 is SVGAGI in the germline V gene. The CDR3 loop reads CAIRDYSTTGELFF. The CDR3 DNA reads TGTGCCATCCGGGACTACTCGACCACCGGGGAGCTGTTTTTT.